This passage covers 14 T cell receptor beta chains from one sample sequenced in a study of T cells after yellow fever vaccination. Using its own MiXCR run on the 5' RACE reads, TCRdb lists one record per CDR3 protein. In the table there are around 310,000 distinct CDR3 sequences, approximately 3.9% of which are singletons. The material sequenced was PBMCs, taken on the day of the yellow fever booster vaccination. These receptors all come from a man younger than 35 who received the YFV17D yellow fever vaccine.

This clonotype was detected ten times or more. This chain uses TRBV5-1 with TRBJ2-1; 14 nucleotides align to TRBD2. The V gene end was trimmed by 6 bases and the J gene end by 7 bases; junction bases not matched to a gene: 6. The CDR3 totals 15 residues. The germline V gene encodes CDR1 SGHRS and CDR2 YFSETQ. The CDR3: CASTRTSGGPNEQFF. DNA for the CDR3: TGCGCCAGCACGCGGACTAGCGGGGGGCCGAATGAGCAGTTCTTC.

This clonotype was picked up many times. The genes are TRBV3-1 and TRBJ2-1; 8 positions agree with TRBD2. The CDR3 spans 16 residues. The V gene's germline CDR1 is LGHDT and CDR2 YNNKEL (reference sequence). Trimming took 4 bases from V and 5 from J; bases not matched to a gene: 10. CDR3 loop: CASSRTSLGSHNEQFF. The DNA for the CDR3 is TGTGCCAGCAGCCGGACTAGCTTAGGGTCGCACAATGAGCAGTTCTTC.

This clonotype was counted between two and nine times. This rearrangement joins TRBV12-3 or TRBV12-4 to TRBJ2-7; 8 bases match TRBD1. This CDR3 comprises 14 residues. The V and J ends lost 6 bases and 7 bases, in that order; junction bases with no gene match: 11. CDR3 bases: TGTGCCAGCAGACGGACAGGGTACAGGAGGGAGCAGTACTTC. It encodes CASRRTGYRREQYF.

This clonotype was counted ten times or more. V and J are TRBV20-1 and TRBJ1-5, with 7 bases lining up with TRBD1. CDR1 is DFQATT, CDR2 SNEGSKA, per germline (reference sequence). This CDR3 contains 12 residues. Trimming removed 5 bases from V and 4 bases from J; junction bases left unmatched: 2. CDR3 in DNA: TGCAGTGCTCTACAGGGGAATCAGCCCCAGCATTTT. Its protein product is CSALQGNQPQHF.

This clonotype was seen ten or more times. V is TRBV4-1 and J is TRBJ2-1; 9 nucleotides line up with TRBD2. Trimming took 4 bases from V and 1 from J; bases not matched to a gene: 2. This CDR3 has 15 amino acids. CDR1 and CDR2 (germline): MGHRA, YSYEKL. This CDR3 is CASSPGLASYNEQFF. The CDR3 nucleotides read TGCGCCAGCAGCCCTGGACTAGCGTCCTACAATGAGCAGTTCTTC.

Ten or more counts support this clonotype. The chain has TRBV9 and TRBJ1-6, with D possibly matching TRBD1 (5 bases). Deletions cut 0 bases from V and 3 bases from J, with 10 bases between. CDR1 and CDR2 (germline): SGDLS, YYNGEE. This CDR3 has 16 residues. The CDR3 DNA sequence: TGTGCCAGCAGCGTAGCTACAGGTGGCTATAATTCACCCCTCCACTTT. It translates to CASSVATGGYNSPLHF. The variable domain in full, with the rest retrieved from reference TRBV9 and TRBJ1-6, is DSGVTQTPKHLITATGQRVTLRCSPRSGDLSVYWYQQSLDQGLQFLIQYYNGEERAKGNILERFSAQQFPDLHSELNLSSLELGDSALYFCASSVATGGYNSPLHFGNGTRLTVT.

This clonotype has just a few counts. This chain connects TRBV5-5 to TRBJ2-3, with 10 nucleotides matching TRBD2. Per the germline V gene, CDR1 is SGHKS and CDR2 is YYEKEE (reference sequence). The CDR3 extends over 17 amino acids. V was pared by 3 bases and J by 7 bases, with 14 bases of the junction left unmatched. The CDR3 DNA is TGTGCCAGCAGCTACCCCTTCAGCGGGGGGGCCGCCTATACGCAGTATTTT. Its protein is CASSYPFSGGAAYTQYF. Filled out from reference TRBV5-5 and TRBJ2-3, the complete variable domain reads DAGVTQSPTHLIKTRGQQVTLRCSPISGHKSVSWYQQVLGQGPQFIFQYYEKEERGRGNFPDRFSARQFPNYSSELNVNALLLGDSALYLCASSYPFSGGAAYTQYFGPGTRLTVL.

This clonotype was seen at least ten times. This chain uses TRBV5-1 with TRBJ1-1, with unresolved D. This CDR3 has 16 residues. V was clipped by 4 bases and J by 2 bases, with 18 bases between them. Germline values: CDR1 SGHRS, CDR2 YFSETQ. CDR3 amino acids: CASSPRPKGRNTEAFF. In DNA, the CDR3 is TGCGCCAGCAGCCCCCGACCAAAAGGCAGAAACACTGAAGCTTTCTTT. Together with reference TRBV5-1 and TRBJ1-1, the CDR3 gives the full variable domain: KAGVTQTPRYLIKTRGQQVTLSCSPISGHRSVSWYQQTPGQGLQFLFEYFSETQRNKGNFPGRFSGRQFSNSRSEMNVSTLELGDSALYLCASSPRPKGRNTEAFFGQGTRLTVV.

The chain joins TRBV6-5 to TRBJ1-2; 7 bases line up with TRBD1. Germline CDR1 and CDR2: MNHEY and SVGAGI. The CDR3 has 17 amino acids. J was trimmed by 1 base and V by 0 bases; bases with no gene match: 8. The CDR3 region has the DNA TGTGCCAGCAGTTACTCCCTTACCTACAGGGGTAACTATGGCTACACCTTC. Residues: CASSYSLTYRGNYGYTF.

At least ten counts were recorded for this clonotype. The chain recombines TRBV5-1 with TRBJ1-1; D may be TRBD1 (6 bases). V dropped 4 bases and J dropped 3 bases, with 13 bases sitting between them. The CDR3 runs 14 residues. Germline CDR1 reads SGHRS; CDR2 reads YFSETQ. In DNA form, the CDR3 reads TGCGCCAGCAGCCCAGGGGCTCCACACACTGAAGCTTTCTTT. Its protein product is CASSPGAPHTEAFF.

This clonotype has only a few counts. V and J are TRBV11-2 and TRBJ2-4; D is uncertain. Trimming took off 4 bases at V and 0 bases at J, with 19 bases between the two ends. The CDR3 is 18 amino acids. Germline CDR1 reads SGHAT; CDR2 reads FQNNGV. The CDR3 sequence: CASSSLTLGLLAKNIQYF. The CDR3 nucleotides are TGTGCCAGCAGCTCCCTGACGTTAGGTTTACTAGCCAAAAACATTCAGTACTTC.

This chain connects TRBV6-2 or TRBV6-3 to TRBJ2-7, with 7 bases fitting TRBD1. Germline assignment: CDR1 MNHEY and CDR2 SVGEGT. Unmatched junction bases numbered 7, after V lost 6 bases and J lost 2 bases. The CDR3 totals 14 residues. For the CDR3, the DNA is TGTGCCAGCAGACGACAGGGATCGACCTACGAGCAGTACTTC. Its protein is CASRRQGSTYEQYF.

Many counts were recorded for this clonotype. The chain is built from TRBV7-9 and TRBJ2-7, with a weak D call TRBD1 (5 bases). CDR3 length equals 15 residues. V was trimmed by 7 bases and J by 7 bases, leaving 23 bases between them. Per the germline V gene, CDR1 is SEHNR and CDR2 is FQNEAQ (reference sequence). As DNA, the CDR3 is TGTGCCAGCAAAGCCTTCCAGGACATCCTAAAGGAGCAGTACTTC. Protein sequence: CASKAFQDILKEQYF. Full variable domain (missing parts from reference TRBV7-9 and TRBJ2-7): DTGVSQNPRHKITKRGQNVTFRCDPISEHNRLYWYRQTLGQGPEFLTYFQNEAQLEKSRLLSDRFSAERPKGSFSTLEIQRTEQGDSAMYLCASKAFQDILKEQYFGPGTRLTVT.

Many counts were recorded for this clonotype. The rearrangement joins TRBV7-2 to TRBJ2-7; 8 positions agree with TRBD2. The CDR3 spans 15 residues. The V gene's germline CDR1 is SGHTA and CDR2 FQGNSA. V dropped 4 bases and J dropped 0; count of bases not matched to a gene: 5. The CDR3 coding sequence is TGTGCCAGCAGCTCCCGCGGGGGGCACTCCTACGAGCAGTACGTC. The encoded protein is CASSSRGGHSYEQYV.